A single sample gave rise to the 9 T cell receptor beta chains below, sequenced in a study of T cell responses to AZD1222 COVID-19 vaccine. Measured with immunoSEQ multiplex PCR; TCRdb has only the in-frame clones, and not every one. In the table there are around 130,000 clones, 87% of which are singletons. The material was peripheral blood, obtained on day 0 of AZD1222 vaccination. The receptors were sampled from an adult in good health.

DNA for the CDR3: TGTGCCAGCAGCTTCGGGTCCTCTGGAAACACCATATATTTT. It translates to CASSFGSSGNTIYF. The rearrangement joins TRBV7-2 to TRBJ1-3; no definite D call. The CDR3 has 14 amino acids. V lost 3 bases to trimming and J lost 0 bases, with 6 bases between them. Germline-derived CDR1 and CDR2 are SGHTA and FQGNSA.

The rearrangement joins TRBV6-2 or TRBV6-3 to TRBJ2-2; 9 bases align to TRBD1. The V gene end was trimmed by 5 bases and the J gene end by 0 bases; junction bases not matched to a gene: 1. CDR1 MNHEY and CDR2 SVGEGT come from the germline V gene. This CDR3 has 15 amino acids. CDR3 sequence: CASSRTGANTGELFF. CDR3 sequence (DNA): TGTGCCAGCAGTCGGACAGGGGCGAACACCGGGGAGCTGTTTTTT.

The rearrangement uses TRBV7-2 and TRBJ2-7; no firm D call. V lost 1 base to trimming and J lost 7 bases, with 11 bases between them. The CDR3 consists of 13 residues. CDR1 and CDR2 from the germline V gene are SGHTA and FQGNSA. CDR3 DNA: TGTGCCAGCAGCTTAGACAGTCCGGCGGAGCAGTACTTC. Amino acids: CASSLDSPAEQYF.

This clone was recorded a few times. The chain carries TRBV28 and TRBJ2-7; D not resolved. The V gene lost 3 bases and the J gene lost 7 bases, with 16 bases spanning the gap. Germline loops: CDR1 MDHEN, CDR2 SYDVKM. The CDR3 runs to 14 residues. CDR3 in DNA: TGTGCCAGCAGTTTCCGTCGGGTCTTGGAAGAGCAGTACTTC. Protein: CASSFRRVLEEQYF.

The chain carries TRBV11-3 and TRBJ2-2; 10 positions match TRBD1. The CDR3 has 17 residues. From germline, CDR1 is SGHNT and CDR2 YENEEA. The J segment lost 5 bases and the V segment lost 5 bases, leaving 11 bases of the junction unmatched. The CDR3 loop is CASSPGGGQGNTGELFF. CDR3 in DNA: TGTGCCAGCAGCCCCGGCGGGGGACAGGGGAATACCGGGGAGCTGTTTTTT. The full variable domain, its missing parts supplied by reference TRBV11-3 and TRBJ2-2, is EAGVVQSPRYKIIEKKQPVAFWCNPISGHNTLYWYLQNLGQGPELLIRYENEEAVDDSQLPKDRFSAERLKGVDSTLKIQPAELGDSAVYLCASSPGGGQGNTGELFFGEGSRLTVL.

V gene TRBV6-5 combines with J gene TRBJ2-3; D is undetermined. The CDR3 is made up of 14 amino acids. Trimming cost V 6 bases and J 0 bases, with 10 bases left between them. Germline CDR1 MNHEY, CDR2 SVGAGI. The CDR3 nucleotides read TGTGCCAGCAGCCAGTGGTTAAGCACAGATACGCAGTATTTT. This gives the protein CASSQWLSTDTQYF.

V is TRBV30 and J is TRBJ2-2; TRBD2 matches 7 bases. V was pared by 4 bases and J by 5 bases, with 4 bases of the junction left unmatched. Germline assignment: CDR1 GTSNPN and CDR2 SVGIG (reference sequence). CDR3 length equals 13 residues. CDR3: CAWMGGRTGELFF. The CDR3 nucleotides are TGTGCCTGGATGGGGGGGAGAACCGGGGAGCTGTTTTTT.

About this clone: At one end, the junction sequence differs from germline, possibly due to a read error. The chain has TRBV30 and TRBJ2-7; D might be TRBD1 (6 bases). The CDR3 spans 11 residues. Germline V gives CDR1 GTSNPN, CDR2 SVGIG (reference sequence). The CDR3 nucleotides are TGTGCCTGGAGTCAAACAGGGTTTTTTTCCTTC. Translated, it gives CAWSQTGFFSF.

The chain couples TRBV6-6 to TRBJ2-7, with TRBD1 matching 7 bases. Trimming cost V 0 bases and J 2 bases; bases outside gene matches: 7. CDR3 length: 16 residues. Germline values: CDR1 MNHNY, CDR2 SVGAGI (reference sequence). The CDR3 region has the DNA TGTGCCAGCAGTTACTCGAACGACAGGGACCCCTACGAGCAGTACTTC. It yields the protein CASSYSNDRDPYEQYF.